One sample yielded the 10 T cell receptor beta chains listed below, sequenced in a study of regulatory T cells in long-lasting Graves disease. Arm-PCR of CDR3 regions with iRepertoire HTBI primers generated TCR beta libraries. TCRdb ran MiXCR on the multiplex PCR reads and lists one entry per CDR3 protein. This sample has hundreds of thousands of distinct CDR3 sequences; about 16% occur once, and the top ten carry roughly 25%. Time point meaning: newly diagnosed GD, antithyroid drugs for less than 3 months. Researchers made the TCR library from RNA that was extracted from PBMCs. The same data also went into a second study, on T cells in Graves' hyperthyroidism and ophthalmopathy.

The sequenced sample was peripheral blood mononuclear cells (PBMCs), obtained at new diagnosis, from a patient treated with antithyroid drugs. Source of these receptors: a woman aged 40-65 years with Graves disease.

The CDR3, as DNA: TGCAGTGCCCCAATTAAAGGGAAGGGTGAAAAACTGTTTTTT. It encodes CSAPIKGKGEKLFF. The chain combines TRBV20-1 with TRBJ1-4; D is ambiguous. CDR3 length: 14 residues. From germline, CDR1 is DFQATT and CDR2 SNEGSKA (reference sequence). Trimming stripped 6 bases from V and 7 bases from J, with 18 bases between.

The table lists this clonotype with many counts. This could be a read error, since a much larger clone is one nucleotide away. J is TRBJ1-1 and V is TRBV7-2, with D tentatively TRBD1 (5 bases). Trimming removed 5 bases from V and 0 bases from J, with 10 bases in between. Looked up from germline, CDR1 is SGHTA and CDR2 is FQGNSA. This CDR3 comprises 14 residues. The CDR3 DNA reads TGTGCCAGCAGCCTCGGGACGATGAACACTGAAGCTTTCTTT. Protein product: CASSLGTMNTEAFF.

This clonotype was seen only a few times. The chain carries TRBV7-8 and TRBJ2-5, with TRBD1 matching over 9 bases. Trimming cost V 5 bases and J 5 bases; bases outside gene matches: 12. This CDR3 contains 16 residues. Germline values: CDR1 SGHVS, CDR2 FQNEAQ. The CDR3 is CASSPHRDRVGETQYF. As DNA, the CDR3 is TGTGCCAGCAGCCCCCATCGGGACAGGGTTGGTGAGACCCAGTACTTC.

This clonotype showed up many times. The DNA of the CDR3 is TGTGCCTGGGGGGACAGGGATGCGGAGACCCAGTACTTC. It is translated as CAWGDRDAETQYF. The rearrangement links TRBV30 to TRBJ2-5, with TRBD1 matching over 9 bases. The junction had 6 bases not matched to a gene; V was cut back by 5 bases and J by 5 bases. Germline CDR1 and CDR2: GTSNPN and SVGIG (reference sequence). The CDR3 has 13 residues.

To note about this clonotype: One end of the junction is discordant with germline, which a read error may explain. The rearrangement joins TRBV14 to TRBJ2-3; maybe TRBD1 (6 bases). The length of the CDR3 is 12 residues. Germline V gives CDR1 SGHDN, CDR2 FVKESK. Written as DNA, the CDR3 is TGTGCCAGCAGCCCCAGGGGAGATCCGCAGTATTTT. Its translation: CASSPRGDPQYF.

This clonotype occurred a few times. The chain joins TRBV11-2 to TRBJ2-6, with D tentatively TRBD1 (5 bases). Trimming shortened V by 2 bases and J by 2 bases, and 10 bases separated the two germline ends. CDR3 length: 16 amino acids. Germline V gene sequence: CDR1 SGHAT, CDR2 FQNNGV. CDR3 DNA sequence: TGTGCCAGCAGCTTATCACCAGGGCCTGGGGCCAACGTCCTGACTTTC. It yields the protein CASSLSPGPGANVLTF.

In this sample, this clonotype turned up many times. The gene calls are TRBV18 and TRBJ1-1, with a possible D match to TRBD1 (6 bases). Germline CDR1 reads KGHSH; CDR2 reads LQKENI. CDR3 length equals 13 residues. With 8 bases removed from V and 1 base from J, the gap between germline ends came to 11 bases. The CDR3 coding sequence is TGTGCCAGCAGTGGACAGCAGAACACTGAAGCTTTCTTT. Amino acids: CASSGQQNTEAFF.

This clonotype was counted between two and nine times. This chain uses TRBV4-1 with TRBJ1-4; the match to TRBD1 covers 7 bases. The germline gives CDR1 MGHRA, CDR2 YSYEKL. CDR3 length: 17 residues. J lost 8 bases, V lost 1 base, and 13 bases had no gene match. The CDR3 DNA reads TGCGCCAGCAGCCAAGCTAGATTTCCAGGGGGAGGAGAAAAACTGTTTTTT. Translating it yields CASSQARFPGGGEKLFF.

This clonotype was counted at least ten times. This chain joins TRBV12-3 or TRBV12-4 and TRBJ2-3, with D perhaps matching TRBD2 (5 bases). Trimming pared 6 bases from V and 4 bases from J, leaving 11 bases between. The CDR3 is 13 amino acids. CDR3 in amino acids: CASSLLAPDTQYF. Written as DNA, the CDR3 is TGTGCCAGCAGCCTCCTAGCACCAGATACGCAGTATTTT.

This clonotype was counted ten times or more. The gene calls are TRBV11-2 and TRBJ2-1; possible D gene TRBD2, 5 bases. The CDR3 consists of 14 residues. The V gene lost 5 bases and the J gene lost 6 bases, with 14 bases spanning the gap. Looked up from germline, CDR1 is SGHAT and CDR2 is FQNNGV. CDR3 sequence: CASSLLERTNEQFF. CDR3 sequence (DNA): TGTGCCAGCAGCCTCCTAGAGCGGACCAATGAGCAGTTCTTC.